The 13 T cell receptor beta chains below all came from one sample that was sequenced in a study of OX40 agonist ivuxolimab in advanced cancers. Method: immunoSEQ multiplex PCR; TCRdb's copy keeps in-frame clones and lacks some. This table has about 12,000 clones, approximately 83% appearing once. This specimen was CD4+ or CD8+ T cells sorted from blood, taken in a trial of the OX40 agonist ivuxolimab. Receptors originate from an adult with an advanced solid tumor such as melanoma, head and neck, liver or kidney cancer.

J is TRBJ2-7 and V is TRBV7-2; tentative D call: TRBD1 (5 bases). From germline, CDR1 is SGHTA and CDR2 FQGNSA. The ends were cut back, 5 bases at V and 0 bases at J, with 20 bases in the middle. The CDR3 runs to 17 residues. CDR3 region: CASSPGQGGLTSYEQYF. In DNA form, the CDR3 reads TGTGCCAGCAGCCCAGGCCAGGGTGGGCTTACCTCCTACGAGCAGTACTTC.

V gene TRBV4-3 combines with J gene TRBJ2-1; 7 nucleotides line up with TRBD1. The CDR3 has 16 residues. CDR1 is LGHNA, CDR2 YSLEER, per germline. The junction had 5 bases not matched to a gene; V was cut back by 0 bases and J by 3 bases. The CDR3 loop reads CASSQEGDSRYNEQFF. The DNA for the CDR3 is TGCGCCAGCAGCCAAGAGGGGGACAGTCGCTACAATGAGCAGTTCTTC.

This clone was picked up one time. The gene calls are TRBV27 and TRBJ1-2, with a weak D call TRBD1 (5 bases). The CDR3 loop spans 14 amino acids. Germline V gives CDR1 MNHEY, CDR2 SMNVEV (reference sequence). The ends were cut back, 2 bases at V and 3 bases at J, with 10 bases in the middle. Here the CDR3 reads CASSLRGGYYGYTF. CDR3 coding DNA: TGTGCCAGCAGTTTACGGGGGGGGTACTATGGCTACACCTTC.

This clone was recorded once. The chain joins TRBV14 to TRBJ1-1; a possible D gene is TRBD1 (5 bases). CDR3 length: 13 amino acids. V dropped 3 bases and J dropped 11 bases, with 16 bases sitting between them. Germline CDR1 and CDR2: SGHDN and FVKESK. This CDR3 is CASSHGGRLDAFF. In DNA form, the CDR3 reads TGTGCCAGCAGCCACGGGGGAAGACTTGATGCTTTCTTT. The full variable domain, with the rest looked up from reference TRBV14 and TRBJ1-1, is EAGVTQFPSHSVIEKGQTVTLRCDPISGHDNLYWYRRVMGKEIKFLLHFVKESKQDESGMPNNRFLAERTGGTYSTLKVQPAELEDSGVYFCASSHGGRLDAFFGQGTRLTVV.

The chain has TRBV6-5 and TRBJ1-2; D gene uncertain. The germline CDR1 and CDR2 sequences are MNHEY and SVGAGI. The CDR3 has 13 amino acids. The V end lost 0 bases, the J end lost 4 bases, and 6 bases lay between the germline ends. CDR3 in DNA: TGTGCCAGCAGTTACTCCGACTTCTATGGCTACACCTTC. It is translated as CASSYSDFYGYTF.

The gene calls are TRBV10-2 and TRBJ2-3; TRBD2 might be the D (6 bases). There are 14 residues in the CDR3. Trimming took off 7 bases at V and 3 bases at J, with 14 bases between the two ends. Germline-derived CDR1 and CDR2 are WSHSY and SAAADI. CDR3 in amino acids: CASNERLETDTQYF. The CDR3 DNA reads TGCGCCAGCAACGAGAGACTAGAAACAGATACGCAGTATTTT.

This clone is deemed medium-sized. This chain joins TRBV10-3 and TRBJ1-2; D not resolved. The V and J ends lost 4 bases and 3 bases respectively, with 9 bases between them. The CDR3 runs to 13 residues. The germline gives CDR1 ENHRY, CDR2 SYGVKD. The chain's CDR3 is CAISGNGDYGYTF. The CDR3 bases are TGTGCCATCAGTGGCAATGGGGACTATGGCTACACCTTC.

This clone was recorded once. The CDR3 DNA is TGTGCCACCGCTAGCGGGGGATCCTACGAGCAGTACTTC. This encodes CATASGGSYEQYF. The chain carries TRBV6-5 and TRBJ2-7; TRBD2 aligns across 10 bases. Trimming took 10 bases from V and 1 from J; bases not matched to a gene: 4. The germline gives CDR1 MNHEY, CDR2 SVGAGI. The CDR3 is made up of 13 amino acids.

V and J are TRBV5-8 and TRBJ1-6; D is ambiguous. Germline V gene sequence: CDR1 SGHTS, CDR2 YDEGEE. There are 14 residues in the CDR3. V was shortened by 4 bases and J by 10 bases, with 15 bases between the two germline ends. In DNA form, the CDR3 reads TGTGCCAGCAGCGGAAGTACCCACCGGTCACCCCTCCACTTT. Residues: CASSGSTHRSPLHF.

The rearrangement uses TRBV28 and TRBJ1-1; a weak D match, TRBD1 (5 bases). Germline CDR1 reads MDHEN; CDR2 reads SYDVKM. The CDR3 has 14 amino acids. Trimming shortened V by 7 bases and J by 8 bases, and 20 bases separated the two germline ends. Here the CDR3 DNA reads TGTGCCAGCAACCCGGGAGGTGGGGCCCCCGAAGCTTTCTTT. Its protein product is CASNPGGGAPEAFF.

This chain uses TRBV27 with TRBJ1-2; 9 nucleotides line up with TRBD1. J lost 7 bases, V lost 0 bases, and 9 bases had no gene match. CDR1 and CDR2 (germline): MNHEY, SMNVEV (reference sequence). The CDR3 runs 16 residues. CDR3 region: CASSLSPGTGLGGYTF. The CDR3 nucleotides are TGTGCCAGCAGTTTATCCCCCGGGACAGGGCTAGGTGGCTACACCTTC.

The chain carries TRBV27 and TRBJ2-7; no firm D call. Germline CDR1 reads MNHEY; CDR2 reads SMNVEV (reference sequence). V was cut by 0 bases and J by 4 bases, with 7 bases left in between. The CDR3 consists of 13 residues. CDR3 in DNA: TGTGCCAGCAGTTTATCTTCCGAGTACGAGCAGTACTTC. Translated: CASSLSSEYEQYF.

The chain joins TRBV5-5 to TRBJ2-1; TRBD2 aligns across 7 bases. Trimming removed 1 base from V and 4 bases from J; junction bases left unmatched: 8. The CDR3 has 16 residues. The germline CDR1 and CDR2 sequences are SGHKS and YYEKEE (reference sequence). CDR3 coding DNA: TGTGCCAGCAGCTTGCAGGCTAGCGGACATTACAATGAGCAGTTCTTC. Encoded protein: CASSLQASGHYNEQFF. Filled out from reference TRBV5-5 and TRBJ2-1, the complete variable domain reads DAGVTQSPTHLIKTRGQQVTLRCSPISGHKSVSWYQQVLGQGPQFIFQYYEKEERGRGNFPDRFSARQFPNYSSELNVNALLLGDSALYLCASSLQASGHYNEQFFGPGTRLTVL.